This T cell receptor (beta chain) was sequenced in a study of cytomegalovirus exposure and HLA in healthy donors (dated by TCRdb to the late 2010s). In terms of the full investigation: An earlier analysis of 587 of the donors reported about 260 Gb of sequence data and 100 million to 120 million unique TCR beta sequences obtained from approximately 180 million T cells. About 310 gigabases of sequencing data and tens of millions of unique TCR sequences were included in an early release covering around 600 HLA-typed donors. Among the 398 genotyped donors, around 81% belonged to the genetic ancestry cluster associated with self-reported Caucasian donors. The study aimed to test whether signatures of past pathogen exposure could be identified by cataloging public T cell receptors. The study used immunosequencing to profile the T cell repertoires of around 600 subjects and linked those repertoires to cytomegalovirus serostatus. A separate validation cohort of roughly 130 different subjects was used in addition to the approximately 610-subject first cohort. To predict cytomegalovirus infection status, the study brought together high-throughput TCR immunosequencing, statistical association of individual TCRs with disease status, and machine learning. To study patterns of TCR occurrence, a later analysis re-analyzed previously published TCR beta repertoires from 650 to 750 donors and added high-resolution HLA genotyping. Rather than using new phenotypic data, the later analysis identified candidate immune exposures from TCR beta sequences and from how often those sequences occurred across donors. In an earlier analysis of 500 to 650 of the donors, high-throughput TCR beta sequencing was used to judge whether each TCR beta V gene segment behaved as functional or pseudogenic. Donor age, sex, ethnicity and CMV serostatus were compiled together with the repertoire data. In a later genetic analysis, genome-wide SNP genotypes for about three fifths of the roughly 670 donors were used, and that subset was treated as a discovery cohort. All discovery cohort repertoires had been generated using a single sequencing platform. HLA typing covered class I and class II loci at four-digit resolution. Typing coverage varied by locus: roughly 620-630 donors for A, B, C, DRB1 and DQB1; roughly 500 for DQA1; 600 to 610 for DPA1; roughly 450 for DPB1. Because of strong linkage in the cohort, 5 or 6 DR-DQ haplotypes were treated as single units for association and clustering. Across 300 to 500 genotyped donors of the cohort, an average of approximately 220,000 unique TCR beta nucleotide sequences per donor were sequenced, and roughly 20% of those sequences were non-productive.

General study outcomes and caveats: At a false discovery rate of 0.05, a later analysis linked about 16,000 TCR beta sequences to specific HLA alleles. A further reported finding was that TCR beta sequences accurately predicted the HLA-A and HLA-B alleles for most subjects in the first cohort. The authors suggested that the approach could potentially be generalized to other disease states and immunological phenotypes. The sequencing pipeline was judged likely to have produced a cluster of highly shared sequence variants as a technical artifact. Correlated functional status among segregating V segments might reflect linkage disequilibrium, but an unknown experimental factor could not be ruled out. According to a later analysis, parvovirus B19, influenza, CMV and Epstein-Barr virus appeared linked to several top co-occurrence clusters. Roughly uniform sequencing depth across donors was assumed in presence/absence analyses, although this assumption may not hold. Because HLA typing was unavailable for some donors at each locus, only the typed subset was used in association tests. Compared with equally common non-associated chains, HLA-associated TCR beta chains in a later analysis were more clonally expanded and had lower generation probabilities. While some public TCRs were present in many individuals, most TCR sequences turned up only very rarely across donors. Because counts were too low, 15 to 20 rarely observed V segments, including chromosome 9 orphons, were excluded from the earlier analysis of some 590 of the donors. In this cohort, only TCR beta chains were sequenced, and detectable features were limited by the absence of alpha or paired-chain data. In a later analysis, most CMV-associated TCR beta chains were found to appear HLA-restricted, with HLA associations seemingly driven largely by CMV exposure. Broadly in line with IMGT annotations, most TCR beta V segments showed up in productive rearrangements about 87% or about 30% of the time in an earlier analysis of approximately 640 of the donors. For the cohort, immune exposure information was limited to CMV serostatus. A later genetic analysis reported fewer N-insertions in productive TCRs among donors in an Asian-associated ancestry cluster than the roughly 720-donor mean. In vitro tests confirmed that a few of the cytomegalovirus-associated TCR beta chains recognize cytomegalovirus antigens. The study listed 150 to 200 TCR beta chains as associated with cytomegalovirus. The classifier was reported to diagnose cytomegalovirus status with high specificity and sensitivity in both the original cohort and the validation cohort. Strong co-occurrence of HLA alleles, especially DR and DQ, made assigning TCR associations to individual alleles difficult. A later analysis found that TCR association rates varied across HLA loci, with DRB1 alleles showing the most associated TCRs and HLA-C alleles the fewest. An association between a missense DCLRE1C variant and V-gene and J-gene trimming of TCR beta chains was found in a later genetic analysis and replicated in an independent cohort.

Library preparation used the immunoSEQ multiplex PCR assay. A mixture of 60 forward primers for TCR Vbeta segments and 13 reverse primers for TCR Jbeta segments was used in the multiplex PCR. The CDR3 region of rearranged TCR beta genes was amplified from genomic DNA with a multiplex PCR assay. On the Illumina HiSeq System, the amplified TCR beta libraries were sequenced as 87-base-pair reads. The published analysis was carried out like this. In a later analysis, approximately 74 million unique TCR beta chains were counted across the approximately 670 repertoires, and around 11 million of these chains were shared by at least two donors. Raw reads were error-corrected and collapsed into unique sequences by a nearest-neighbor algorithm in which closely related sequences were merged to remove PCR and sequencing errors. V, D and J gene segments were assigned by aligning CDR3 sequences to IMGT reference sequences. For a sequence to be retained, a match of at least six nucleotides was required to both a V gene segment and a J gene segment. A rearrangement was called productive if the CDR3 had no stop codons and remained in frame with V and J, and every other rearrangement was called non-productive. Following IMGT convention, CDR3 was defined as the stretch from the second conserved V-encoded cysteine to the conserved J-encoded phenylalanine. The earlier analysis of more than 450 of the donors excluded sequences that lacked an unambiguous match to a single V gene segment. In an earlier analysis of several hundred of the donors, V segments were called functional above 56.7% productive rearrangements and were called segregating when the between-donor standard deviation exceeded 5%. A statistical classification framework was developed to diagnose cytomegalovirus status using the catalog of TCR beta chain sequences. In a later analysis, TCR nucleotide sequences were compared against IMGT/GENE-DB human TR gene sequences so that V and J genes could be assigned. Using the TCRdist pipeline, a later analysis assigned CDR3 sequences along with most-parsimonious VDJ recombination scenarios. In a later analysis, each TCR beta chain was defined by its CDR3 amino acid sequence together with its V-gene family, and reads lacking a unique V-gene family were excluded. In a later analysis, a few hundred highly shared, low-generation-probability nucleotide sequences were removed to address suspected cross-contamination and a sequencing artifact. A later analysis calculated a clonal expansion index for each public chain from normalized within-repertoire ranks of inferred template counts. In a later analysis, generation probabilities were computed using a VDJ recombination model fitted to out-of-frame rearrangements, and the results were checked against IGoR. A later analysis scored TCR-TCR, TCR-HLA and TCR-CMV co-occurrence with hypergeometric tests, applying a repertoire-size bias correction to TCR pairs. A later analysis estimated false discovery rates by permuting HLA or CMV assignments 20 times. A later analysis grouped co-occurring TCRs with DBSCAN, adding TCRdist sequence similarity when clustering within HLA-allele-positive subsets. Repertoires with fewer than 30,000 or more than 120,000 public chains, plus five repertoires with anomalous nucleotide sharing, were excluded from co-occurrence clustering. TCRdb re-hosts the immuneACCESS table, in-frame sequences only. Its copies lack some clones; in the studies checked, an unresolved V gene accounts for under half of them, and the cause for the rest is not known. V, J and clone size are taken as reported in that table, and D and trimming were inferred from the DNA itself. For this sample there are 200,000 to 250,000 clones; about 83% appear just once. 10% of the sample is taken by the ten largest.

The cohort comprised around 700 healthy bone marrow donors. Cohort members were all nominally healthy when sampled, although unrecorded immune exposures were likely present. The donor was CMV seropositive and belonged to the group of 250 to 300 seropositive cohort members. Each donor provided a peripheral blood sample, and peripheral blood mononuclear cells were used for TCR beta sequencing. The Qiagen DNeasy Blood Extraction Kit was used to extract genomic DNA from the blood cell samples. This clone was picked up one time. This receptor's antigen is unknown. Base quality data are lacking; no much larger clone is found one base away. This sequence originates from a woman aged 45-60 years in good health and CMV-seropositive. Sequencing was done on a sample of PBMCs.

The sequenced DNA is TGTGCCAGCAGTTACGGGGAGGGAGACAATGAGCAGTTCTTC. Protein translation: CASSYGEGDNEQFF. The sequence joins TRBV6-6 to TRBJ2-1, with 7 bases matching TRBD2. V ends up 2 bases short and J 5 bases short, with an unmatched junction base count of 3. From cysteine to phenylalanine, the CDR3 is 14 amino acids long. Of the read, only the CDR3 DNA is kept; its 42 bases are in frame from base 1. CDR1 and CDR2 (MNHNY, SVGAGI) derive from the germline V gene (reference sequence).